The 23 T cell receptor beta chains below were found in one sample sequenced in a study of blood T cells in healthy people across ages. Together with a sample-barcoded 5' primer, a J-beta primer mix was included in a second PCR lasting about 7 to 12 cycles. TCRdb recomputed calls from the 5' RACE reads with MiXCR, one row per CDR3 protein. The table lists 650,000 to 1,000,000 distinct CDR3 sequences, about 34% of them singletons, with roughly 13% in the top ten. Sequencing was performed on blood. The receptor source for this set is a man aged 18 to 29 in good health.

J is TRBJ2-5 and V is TRBV28; D might be TRBD1 or TRBD2, each matching 5 bases. CDR1 is MDHEN and CDR2 is SYDVKM in the germline V gene. The CDR3 extends over 13 amino acids. V shed 5 bases and J shed 11 bases, with 18 bases lying between them. For the CDR3, the DNA is TGTGCCAGCAGTCTCTCCGGGACCAATGAGCAGTACTTC. This codes for CASSLSGTNEQYF. Based on the CDR3 plus reference TRBV28 and TRBJ2-5, the full variable domain is DVKVTQSSRYLVKRTGEKVFLECVQDMDHENMFWYRQDPGLGLRLIYFSYDVKMKEKGDIPEGYSVSREKKERFSLILESASTNQTSMYLCASSLSGTNEQYFGPGTRLLVL.

The chain employs TRBV4-2 and TRBJ2-1, with 9 bases fitting TRBD2. Losses at the gene ends were 4 bases for V and 9 bases for J; bases not matched to a gene: 10. Germline V gene data show CDR1 as LGHNA and CDR2 as YNFKEQ. This CDR3 has 15 amino acids. Here the CDR3 reads CASSLGSGGDGEQFF. The CDR3 bases are TGTGCCAGCAGCCTAGGTAGCGGGGGCGATGGTGAGCAGTTCTTC.

This clonotype was counted only a few times. The chain joins TRBV29-1 to TRBJ1-1; 9 nucleotides match TRBD1. V lost 7 bases to trimming and J lost 2 bases; unmatched junction nucleotides: 5. Germline V gene data show CDR1 as SQVTM and CDR2 as ANQGSEA. The CDR3 contains 13 residues. The CDR3 DNA reads TGCAGCGAGCTGACAGGGGGTAACACTGAAGCTTTCTTT. Protein sequence: CSELTGGNTEAFF.

The V and J genes are TRBV14 and TRBJ1-1; tentatively, D is TRBD1 (6 bases). Trimming removed 2 bases at V and 4 bases at J, with 14 bases between. CDR3 length: 15 residues. CDR1 and CDR2 (germline): SGHDN, FVKESK. The CDR3 region has the DNA TGTGCCAGCAGCCAACATACAGGGACGCCCACTGAAGCTTTCTTT. Its protein product is CASSQHTGTPTEAFF.

To note about this clonotype: At one of its ends the junction is not consistent with the germline gene, which may arise from a read error. The rearrangement links TRBV2 to TRBJ1-4; D not certain. CDR3 length: 11 residues. CDR1 and CDR2 (germline): SNHLY, FYNNEI. The CDR3 sequence: CAILLNEQLFF. CDR3 DNA: TGTGCCATTCTGCTGAATGAACAACTGTTTTTT.

This clonotype came up many times. J is TRBJ1-2 and V is TRBV4-3; D is perhaps TRBD1 (5 bases). Germline V gives CDR1 LGHNA, CDR2 YSLEER. The V end was cut by 1 base, the J end by 4 bases, with 13 bases between. The CDR3 extends over 15 amino acids. For the CDR3, the DNA is TGCGCCAGCAGCCAAGCAGGGACTGGAGGCTATGGCTACACCTTC. Translating it yields CASSQAGTGGYGYTF.

This clonotype was recorded a few times. V and J are TRBV15 and TRBJ2-3, with 8 bases that match TRBD1. The CDR3 totals 17 residues. Losses at the gene ends were 0 bases for V and 6 bases for J; bases not matched to a gene: 11. Germline V gene data show CDR1 as LNHNV and CDR2 as YYDKDF (reference sequence). The CDR3 DNA reads TGTGCCACCAGCAGAGATAGGGACAGGCCCTTCGGGGATACGCAGTATTTT. It codes for CATSRDRDRPFGDTQYF.

Comments on this clonotype: This could be a read error, since a much larger clone is one nucleotide away. The V and J genes are TRBV7-2 and TRBJ2-3; no clear D. Trimming stripped 5 bases from V and 5 bases from J, with 14 bases between. CDR1 and CDR2 (germline): SGHTA, FQGNSA. The CDR3 has 14 residues. Here the CDR3 reads CASSAYRTEDTQYF. The CDR3 nucleotides are TGTGCCAGCAGCGCCTACAGAACGGAAGATACGCAGTATTTT.

This clonotype occurred many times. Compared with germline, one end of the junction differs, possibly owing to a read error. The chain has TRBV5-1 and TRBJ2-3; D could derive from TRBD1 or TRBD2 (5 bases each). Germline assignment: CDR1 SGHRS and CDR2 YFSETQ. The CDR3 extends over 14 amino acids. The CDR3 loop is CASSLGPSTDTQYF. The CDR3 region has the DNA TGTGCCAGCAGTCTGGGACCCAGCACAGATACGCAGTATTTT.

To note about this clonotype: A much larger clone lies a single base off, so this may be a read error. V gene TRBV29-1 combines with J gene TRBJ1-2, with TRBD1 as a possible D gene (5 bases). Germline lookup yields CDR1 SQVTM and CDR2 ANQGSEA. V was clipped by 6 bases and J by 3 bases, with 11 bases between them. The CDR3 is made up of 12 amino acids. CDR3 loop: CSVKAGDYGYTF. In nucleotides, the CDR3 is TGCAGCGTGAAAGCGGGGGACTATGGCTACACCTTC. Full variable domain (outside the CDR3, taken from reference TRBV29-1 and TRBJ1-2): SAVISQKPSRDICQRGTSLTIQCQVDSQVTMMFWYRQQPGQSLTLIATANQGSEATYESGFVIDKFPISRPNLTFSTLTVSNMSPEDSSIYLCSVKAGDYGYTFGSGTRLTVV.

The count of this clonotype is one. At one end, the junction sequence differs from germline, possibly due to a read error. CDR3 sequence: CVSSQDILRDRGSDGYTF. The CDR3 DNA follows: TGCGTCAGCAGCCAAGACATCCTCCGGGACAGGGGGTCTGATGGCTACACCTTC. The rearrangement uses TRBV4-3 and TRBJ1-2, with TRBD1 matching 11 bases. CDR3 size: 18 residues. CDR1 is LGHNA, CDR2 YSLEER, per germline.

The J gene is TRBJ1-5, the V gene TRBV4-3, with unresolved D. CDR1 and CDR2 from the germline V gene are LGHNA and YSLEER. The V gene lost 2 bases and the J gene lost 7 bases, with 9 bases spanning the gap. CDR3 size: 13 residues. The CDR3 loop is CASSQSREQPQHF. DNA of the CDR3: TGCGCCAGCAGCCAATCTAGGGAGCAGCCCCAGCATTTT.

The chain links TRBV12-3 or TRBV12-4 to TRBJ1-1; TRBD1 agrees at 10 bases. The CDR3 runs to 14 residues. Unmatched junction bases numbered 3, after V lost 5 bases and J lost 3 bases. CDR3 amino acids: CASSVDRGYTEAFF. CDR3 bases: TGTGCCAGCAGTGTGGACAGGGGGTACACTGAAGCTTTCTTT.

This clonotype was observed a handful of times. The DNA for the CDR3 is TGCGCCAGCAGCCTCCCGACTGGGGCCAACGTCCTGACTTTC. Translated, it gives CASSLPTGANVLTF. V is TRBV4-1 and J is TRBJ2-6, with D unresolved. V lost 4 bases to trimming and J lost 2 bases, with 6 bases between them. This CDR3 has 14 residues. Per germline, CDR1 MGHRA and CDR2 YSYEKL.

The table lists this clonotype with a few counts. This chain links TRBV12-3 or TRBV12-4 with TRBJ1-2; TRBD1 might be the D (6 bases). V lost 6 bases to trimming and J lost 2 bases, with 13 bases between them. This CDR3 region has 14 residues. CDR3 in DNA: TGTGCCAGCAGCCCGACAGGATTCAACTATGGCTACACCTTC. Its protein is CASSPTGFNYGYTF.

The count of this clonotype is one. The chain employs TRBV20-1 and TRBJ2-7; 10 nucleotides match TRBD1. Trimming at V came to 0 bases and at J to 6 bases, leaving 8 bases not matched to a gene. Per the germline V gene, CDR1 is DFQATT and CDR2 is SNEGSKA (reference sequence). The CDR3 spans 15 residues. The CDR3 protein is CSARDWDRGLGEQYF. The CDR3, as DNA: TGCAGTGCTAGAGATTGGGACAGGGGTTTGGGCGAGCAGTACTTC.

V and J are TRBV27 and TRBJ1-4, with TRBD1 as a possible D gene (6 bases). Trimming took 4 bases from V and 7 from J, leaving 19 bases between them. The CDR3 length is 16 residues. Germline lookup yields CDR1 MNHEY and CDR2 SMNVEV (reference sequence). CDR3 sequence: CASSSAQQGDVEKLFF. CDR3 DNA: TGTGCCAGCAGTTCCGCTCAACAGGGTGATGTTGAAAAACTGTTTTTT.

Only one count was recorded for this clonotype. The chain is built from TRBV7-2 and TRBJ2-7; TRBD2 agrees at 10 bases. Germline loops: CDR1 SGHTA, CDR2 FQGNSA. The CDR3 runs 18 residues. The V segment lost 2 bases and the J segment 7 bases; nucleotides outside the gene matches: 17. Written as DNA, the CDR3 is TGTGCCAGCAGCTTAACACTAGCGGGGTTCAGCTCCTACAATGAGCAGTACTTC. As protein: CASSLTLAGFSSYNEQYF.

V gene TRBV20-1 combines with J gene TRBJ1-6; 8 bases agree with TRBD1. CDR1 is DFQATT and CDR2 is SNEGSKA in the germline V gene (reference sequence). V was clipped by 6 bases and J by 2 bases; unmatched bases: 6. The CDR3 has 15 residues. The CDR3 DNA reads TGCAGTGCAAGCAGGGGGCAGGCCTATAATTCACCCCTCCACTTT. Residues: CSASRGQAYNSPLHF.

The chain joins TRBV12-3 or TRBV12-4 to TRBJ2-2; 9 bases align to TRBD1. The CDR3 is made up of 16 amino acids. The V and J ends lost 7 bases and 7 bases, in that order; junction bases with no gene match: 13. CDR3 in amino acids: CASTGPGQGFVGELFF. The CDR3 DNA reads as TGTGCCAGCACGGGACCGGGACAGGGTTTTGTCGGGGAGCTGTTTTTT.

There are many counts of this clonotype. The CDR3 DNA reads as TGTGCCAGCAGCGTGGGGACTAACTCCTACAATGAGCAGTTCTTC. The encoded protein is CASSVGTNSYNEQFF. This chain uses TRBV9 with TRBJ2-1; 7 bases match TRBD2. Germline CDR1 SGDLS, CDR2 YYNGEE. The CDR3 is 15 residues long. The V gene end was trimmed by 2 bases and the J gene end by 0 bases; junction bases not matched to a gene: 2.

The chain employs TRBV4-2 and TRBJ1-5; TRBD1 matches at 8 bases. The CDR3 loop spans 17 amino acids. Germline lookup yields CDR1 LGHNA and CDR2 YNFKEQ. V dropped 4 bases and J dropped 2; count of bases not matched to a gene: 10. The chain's CDR3 is CASSLTSGTGGNQPQHF. Written as DNA, the CDR3 is TGTGCCAGCAGCCTCACATCCGGGACAGGAGGCAATCAGCCCCAGCATTTT.

The chain combines TRBV6-2 or TRBV6-3 with TRBJ1-5, with 8 bases aligning to TRBD1. CDR1 MNHEY and CDR2 SVGEGT come from the germline V gene. This CDR3 spans 17 amino acids. After removal of 2 bases from V and 6 bases from J, the junction contained 12 bases not matched to a gene. CDR3 nucleotide sequence: TGTGCCAGCAGTTACCACATCGGACAGGGTCCCGCTCAGCCCCAGCATTTT. Translated, it gives CASSYHIGQGPAQPQHF.